This T cell receptor (beta chain) originates from a study of Tregs in tolerant kidney transplant recipients. Whole-study findings and limits: The small number of patients limits these findings pending further validation.

TCRdb's table, derived via immunoSEQ multiplex PCR, lists solely in-frame clones and lacks some. The repertoire holds 85,000 to 95,000 clones, with more than 90% as singletons. In the case of this clone: Its target is unknown.

CD4+CD25+CD127- Tregs, CD4+CD25- non-Tregs, CD4 and CD8 cells were sorted. The CDR3 totals 14 residues. The V gene's germline CDR1 is MNHEY and CDR2 SVGAGI. The V gene end was trimmed by 6 bases and the J gene end by 2 bases; junction bases not matched to a gene: 6. Sequencing input: CD8+ T cells from blood. This sequence was found in a human donor in good health. The chain links TRBV6-5 to TRBJ2-7, with 8 bases matching TRBD2. Written as DNA, the CDR3 is TGTGCCAGCAGCCTGCGGGGGGCGGCCTACGAGCAGTACTTC. Its translation is CASSLRGAAYEQYF.